Shown below are 23 T cell receptor beta chains from a single sample sequenced in a study of regulatory T cells in long-lasting Graves disease. Time point reported: persistent/refractory GD, antithyroid drugs over 5 years with positive TRAb. Following extraction of RNA from PBMCs, that RNA was used to make the TCR library. CDR3 regions were amplified by Arm-PCR using iRepertoire HTBI primers to build TCR beta libraries. Each CDR3 protein gets one entry after TCRdb re-called the multiplex PCR reads with MiXCR. Of 450,000 or so distinct CDR3 sequences in the sample, under 25% were seen once. This specimen was peripheral blood mononuclear cells (PBMCs), taken when the disease was refractory, from a patient treated with antithyroid drugs. The receptors here all came from a female donor with Graves disease.

This chain links TRBV20-1 with TRBJ2-7; D uncertain. V was shortened by 5 bases and J by 2 bases, with 7 bases between the two germline ends. Germline lookup yields CDR1 DFQATT and CDR2 SNEGSKA (reference sequence). This CDR3 has 11 residues. CDR3 loop: CSAFSTYEQYF. CDR3 in DNA: TGCAGTGCTTTCTCCACCTACGAGCAGTACTTC.

The chain carries TRBV6-5 and TRBJ2-7; D unresolved. Germline V gene lookup returns CDR1 MNHEY and CDR2 SVGAGI. The CDR3 is made up of 16 amino acids. Trimming took off 4 bases at V and 8 bases at J, with 24 bases between the two ends. The DNA for the CDR3 is TGTGCCAGCAGTTCCCAATCGCTTCCCGGCGTGTGGCAGCAGTACTTC. Translation gives CASSSQSLPGVWQQYF.

This clonotype occurred a few times. This sequence joins TRBV28 and TRBJ2-6; D is unclear. This CDR3 region has 15 residues. V lost 3 bases and J 4 bases, leaving 10 bases between the germline ends. Looked up from germline, CDR1 is MDHEN and CDR2 is SYDVKM. The CDR3 coding sequence is TGTGCCAGCAGTTTTCGCCATCCGGGGGCCAACGTCCTGACTTTC. Translated, it gives CASSFRHPGANVLTF.

This chain connects TRBV20-1 to TRBJ2-4, with D uncertain. Trimming cost V 3 bases and J 7 bases, with 4 bases left between them. Germline loops: CDR1 DFQATT, CDR2 SNEGSKA (reference sequence). The CDR3 consists of 10 residues. The CDR3 DNA is TGCAGTGCTAGGTTGAACATTCAGTACTTC. Protein sequence: CSARLNIQYF.

This clonotype occurred many times. The chain combines TRBV19 with TRBJ2-2; no clear D gene. The V and J ends lost 4 bases and 1 base respectively, with 4 bases between them. Germline CDR1 reads LNHDA; CDR2 reads SQIVND (reference sequence). The CDR3 consists of 13 residues. The CDR3 sequence is CASSNQNTGELFF. In nucleotides, the CDR3 is TGTGCCAGTAGTAATCAGAACACCGGGGAGCTGTTTTTT.

The rearrangement uses TRBV9 and TRBJ2-1, with TRBD1 as a possible D gene (6 bases). CDR3 length equals 16 residues. In germline, CDR1 is SGDLS, CDR2 YYNGEE. Trimming took 0 bases from V and 5 from J, leaving 15 bases between them. CDR3 DNA: TGTGCCAGCAGCGTAGACCCCGGGACACCCGACAATGAGCAGTTCTTC. As protein: CASSVDPGTPDNEQFF.

The rearrangement uses TRBV7-9 and TRBJ1-6; D remains unclear. Germline CDR1 is SEHNR and CDR2 is FQNEAQ (reference sequence). V was shortened by 5 bases and J by 0 bases, with 5 bases between the two germline ends. The CDR3 is 14 residues long. CDR3 residues: CASSQTSYNSPLHF. In DNA, the CDR3 is TGTGCCAGCAGCCAGACCTCCTATAATTCACCCCTCCACTTT.

In this sample, this clonotype turned up many times. The chain couples TRBV28 to TRBJ1-1, with a tentative D call TRBD1 (6 bases). Deletions cut 2 bases from V and 0 bases from J, with 7 bases between. Germline assignment: CDR1 MDHEN and CDR2 SYDVKM. This CDR3 comprises 14 residues. The CDR3 is CASSLGQLNTEAFF. CDR3 nucleotides: TGTGCCAGCAGTTTAGGACAGCTGAACACTGAAGCTTTCTTT.

The rearrangement links TRBV7-9 to TRBJ2-3; TRBD1 agrees at 8 bases. Germline V gene sequence: CDR1 SEHNR, CDR2 FQNEAQ (reference sequence). V gave up 4 bases and J gave up 1 base; unmatched junction bases: 1. This CDR3 is 14 amino acids long. CDR3 sequence (DNA): TGTGCCAGCAGCTCGGACAGGGGCACAGATACGCAGTATTTT. Protein: CASSSDRGTDTQYF.

The V and J genes are TRBV6-2 or TRBV6-3 and TRBJ2-1, with D hard to call. The germline V gene has CDR1 MNHEY and CDR2 SVGEGT. Trimming removed 4 bases at V and 7 bases at J, with 11 bases between. This CDR3 region has 13 residues. The CDR3: CASSSTQLNEQFF. DNA of the CDR3: TGTGCCAGCAGTTCCACCCAATTGAATGAGCAGTTCTTC.

This clonotype came up many times. The chain carries TRBV11-2 and TRBJ1-6; D gene ambiguous. The CDR3 loop spans 12 amino acids. Per germline, CDR1 SGHAT and CDR2 FQNNGV. V was trimmed by 4 bases and J by 8 bases, leaving 6 bases between them. CDR3 nucleotide sequence: TGTGCCAGCAGCTCCATCCATTCACCCCTCCACTTT. Amino acid sequence: CASSSIHSPLHF. Full variable domain (rest looked up from reference TRBV11-2 and TRBJ1-6): EAGVAQSPRYKIIEKRQSVAFWCNPISGHATLYWYQQILGQGPKLLIQFQNNGVVDDSQLPKDRFSAERLKGVDSTLKIQPAKLEDSAVYLCASSSIHSPLHFGNGTRLTVT.

The CDR3 DNA reads TGTGCCAGCAGCTTAAGTTTCAGGGGGCGAGTGGGAGACACTGAAGCTTTCTTT. Translating it yields CASSLSFRGRVGDTEAFF. V is TRBV7-9 and J is TRBJ1-1; 8 nucleotides line up with TRBD1. This CDR3 is built from 18 residues. Looked up from germline, CDR1 is SEHNR and CDR2 is FQNEAQ (reference sequence). The V and J ends lost 2 bases and 3 bases, in that order; junction bases with no gene match: 14.

The chain joins TRBV7-9 to TRBJ2-6; 7 nucleotides align to TRBD1. Germline trimming cut 5 bases from V and 1 base from J; bases unmatched to any gene: 11. The CDR3 extends over 18 amino acids. Per germline, CDR1 SEHNR and CDR2 FQNEAQ (reference sequence). CDR3 bases: TGTGCCAGCAGCGATGGACAGGCTATTACTTCTGGGGCCAACGTCCTGACTTTC. Amino acids: CASSDGQAITSGANVLTF.

This clonotype was counted ten times or more. The J gene is TRBJ2-7, the V gene TRBV6-2 or TRBV6-3, with D possibly TRBD2 on 6 matching bases. Germline assignment: CDR1 MNHEY and CDR2 SVGEGT. The CDR3 has 16 residues. Trimming stripped 5 bases from V and 3 bases from J, with 20 bases between. CDR3 bases: TGTGCCAGCAGTGAGCCTGACGTTGCGGGGAGCTACGAGCAGTACTTC. This encodes CASSEPDVAGSYEQYF.

The chain combines TRBV12-3 or TRBV12-4 with TRBJ2-5; perhaps D is TRBD1 or TRBD2 (5 bases each). The CDR3 sequence is 15 residues long. Trimming stripped 2 bases from V and 5 bases from J, with 15 bases between. The CDR3 protein is CASSLSSGSYETQYF. CDR3 sequence (DNA): TGTGCCAGCAGTTTATCATCAGGGAGTTACGAGACCCAGTACTTC.

This clonotype was detected a few times. The CDR3 DNA reads TGTGCCAGCAATCCAAGGGACTACACTGAAGCTTTCTTT. Residues: CASNPRDYTEAFF. The chain couples TRBV6-1 to TRBJ1-1, with D perhaps matching TRBD1 (5 bases). Germline assignment: CDR1 MNHNS and CDR2 SASEGT. V lost 7 bases and J lost 3, with 12 bases in between. This CDR3 spans 13 amino acids.

This clonotype showed up many times. The CDR3 sequence is CATSTERYNSPLHF. CDR3 DNA sequence: TGTGCCACCAGCACAGAAAGGTATAATTCACCCCTCCACTTT. The rearrangement joins TRBV15 to TRBJ1-6; D gene uncertain. V lost 4 bases, J lost 4 bases, and 8 bases lay in between. This CDR3 comprises 14 residues. Germline loops: CDR1 LNHNV, CDR2 YYDKDF (reference sequence). Full variable domain (missing parts from reference TRBV15 and TRBJ1-6): DAMVIQNPRYQVTQFGKPVTLSCSQTLNHNVMYWYQQKSSQAPKLLFHYYDKDFNNEADTPDNFQSRRPNTSFCFLDIRSPGLGDTAMYLCATSTERYNSPLHFGNGTRLTVT.

For the CDR3, the DNA is TGCGCCAGCAGCTCATCTGAGCGACAGATCTATGGCTACACCTTC. Amino acids: CASSSSERQIYGYTF. The V call is TRBV5-1, the J call TRBJ1-2; D may be TRBD1 (5 bases). The germline gives CDR1 SGHRS, CDR2 YFSETQ. This CDR3 spans 15 amino acids. V lost 3 bases and J lost 4, with 16 bases in between. Variable domain in full (rest from reference TRBV5-1 and TRBJ1-2): KAGVTQTPRYLIKTRGQQVTLSCSPISGHRSVSWYQQTPGQGLQFLFEYFSETQRNKGNFPGRFSGRQFSNSRSEMNVSTLELGDSALYLCASSSSERQIYGYTFGSGTRLTVV.

The chain joins TRBV30 to TRBJ1-1; D not resolved. Trimming removed 2 bases at V and 0 bases at J, with 4 bases between. CDR1 and CDR2 from the germline V gene are GTSNPN and SVGIG (reference sequence). The length of the CDR3 is 12 residues. The CDR3 nucleotides are TGTGCCTGGAGTACGATGAACACTGAAGCTTTCTTT. Its translation is CAWSTMNTEAFF.

The table lists this clonotype with many counts. This chain joins TRBV2 and TRBJ2-2; possibly TRBD1 for D (5 bases). The CDR3 extends over 16 amino acids. The germline CDR1 and CDR2 sequences are SNHLY and FYNNEI. Trimming pared 2 bases from V and 0 bases from J, leaving 10 bases between. The CDR3 loop is CASSERQPTNTGELFF. In DNA form, the CDR3 reads TGTGCCAGCAGTGAACGACAGCCGACGAACACCGGGGAGCTGTTTTTT.

The chain has TRBV6-2 or TRBV6-3 and TRBJ1-1; no definite D call. The CDR3 has 12 residues. V shed 6 bases and J shed 11 bases, with 16 bases lying between them. Germline values: CDR1 MNHEY, CDR2 SVGEGT. DNA of the CDR3: TGTGCCAGCAGATCCCCCGGAGTCGGGGCTTTCTTT. Residues: CASRSPGVGAFF.

This clonotype was detected only a few times. The chain uses TRBV24-1 and TRBJ1-5; D not certain. Germline loops: CDR1 KGHDR, CDR2 SFDVKD. This CDR3 has 14 residues. V lost 2 bases to trimming and J lost 6 bases, with 10 bases between them. The CDR3 region is CATSDWGGSQPQHF. In DNA, the CDR3 is TGTGCCACCAGTGATTGGGGAGGCAGTCAGCCCCAGCATTTT.

This chain uses TRBV15 with TRBJ1-1, with TRBD1 matching 9 bases. The CDR3 totals 15 residues. Trimming cost V 1 base and J 7 bases; bases outside gene matches: 7. CDR1 is LNHNV, CDR2 YYDKDF, per germline (reference sequence). CDR3 DNA: TGTGCCACCAGCAGAGGGACAGGGGCGCGAGGTGAAGCTTTCTTT. Protein: CATSRGTGARGEAFF.